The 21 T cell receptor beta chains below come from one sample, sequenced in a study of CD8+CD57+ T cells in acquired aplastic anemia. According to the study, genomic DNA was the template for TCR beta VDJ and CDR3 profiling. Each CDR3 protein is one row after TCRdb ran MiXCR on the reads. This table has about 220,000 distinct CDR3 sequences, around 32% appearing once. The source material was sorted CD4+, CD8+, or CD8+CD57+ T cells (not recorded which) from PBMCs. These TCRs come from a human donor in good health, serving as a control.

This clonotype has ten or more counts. CDR3 DNA sequence: TGCAGCGTTGATAGACCGGGCCAAGAGACCCAGTACTTC. The encoded protein is CSVDRPGQETQYF. The genes are TRBV29-1 and TRBJ2-5; no clear D gene. The germline V gene has CDR1 SQVTM and CDR2 ANQGSEA. The CDR3 extends over 13 amino acids. V lost 3 bases to trimming and J lost 1 base, with 9 bases between them.

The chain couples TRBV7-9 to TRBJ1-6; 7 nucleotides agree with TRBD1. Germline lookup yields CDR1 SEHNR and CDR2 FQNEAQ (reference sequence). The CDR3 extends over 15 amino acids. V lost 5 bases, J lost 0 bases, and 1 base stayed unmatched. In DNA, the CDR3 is TGTGCCAGCAGCCCAGGGGGCTCCTATAATTCACCCCTCCACTTT. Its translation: CASSPGGSYNSPLHF.

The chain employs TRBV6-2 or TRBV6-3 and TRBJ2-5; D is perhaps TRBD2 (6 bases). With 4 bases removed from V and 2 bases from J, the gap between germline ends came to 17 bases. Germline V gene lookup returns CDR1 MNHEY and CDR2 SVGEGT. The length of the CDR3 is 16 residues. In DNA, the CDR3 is TGTGCCAGCAGTTCCAGACGGGAGCTCCCTCAAGAGACCCAGTACTTC. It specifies CASSSRRELPQETQYF.

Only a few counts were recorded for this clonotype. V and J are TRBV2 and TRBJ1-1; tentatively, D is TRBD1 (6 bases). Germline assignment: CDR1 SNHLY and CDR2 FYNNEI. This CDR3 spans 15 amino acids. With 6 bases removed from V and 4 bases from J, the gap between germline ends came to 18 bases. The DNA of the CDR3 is TGTGCCAGCAGAGAGGGGGGGACTGAGTTCACTGAAGCTTTCTTT. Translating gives CASREGGTEFTEAFF.

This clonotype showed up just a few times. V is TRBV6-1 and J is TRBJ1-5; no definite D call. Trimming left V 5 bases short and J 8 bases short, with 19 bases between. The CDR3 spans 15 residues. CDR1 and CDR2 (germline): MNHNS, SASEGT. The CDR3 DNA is TGTGCCAGCAGTCCACACTTACCCGGTTTGGAGCCCCAGCATTTT. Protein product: CASSPHLPGLEPQHF.

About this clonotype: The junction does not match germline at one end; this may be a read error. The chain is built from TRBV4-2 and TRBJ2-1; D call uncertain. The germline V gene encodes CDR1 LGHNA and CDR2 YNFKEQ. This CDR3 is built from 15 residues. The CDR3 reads CDSSQGGIKYNEQFF. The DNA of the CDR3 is TGTGACAGCAGCCAAGGTGGGATTAAGTACAATGAGCAGTTCTTC.

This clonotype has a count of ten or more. The CDR3 nucleotides are TGTGCCAGTAGTATAGTGGGGACAGGGAATTCACCCCTCCACTTT. Its translation: CASSIVGTGNSPLHF. The chain couples TRBV19 to TRBJ1-6, with TRBD1 matching 9 bases. This CDR3 comprises 15 residues. CDR1 LNHDA and CDR2 SQIVND come from the germline V gene (reference sequence). The J segment lost 7 bases and the V segment lost 1 base, leaving 2 bases of the junction unmatched.

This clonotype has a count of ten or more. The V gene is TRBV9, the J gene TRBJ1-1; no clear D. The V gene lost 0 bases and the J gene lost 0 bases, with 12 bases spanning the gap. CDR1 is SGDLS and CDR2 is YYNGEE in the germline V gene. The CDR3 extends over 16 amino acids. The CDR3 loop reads CASSVGPVSMNTEAFF. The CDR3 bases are TGTGCCAGCAGCGTAGGGCCGGTCTCGATGAACACTGAAGCTTTCTTT.

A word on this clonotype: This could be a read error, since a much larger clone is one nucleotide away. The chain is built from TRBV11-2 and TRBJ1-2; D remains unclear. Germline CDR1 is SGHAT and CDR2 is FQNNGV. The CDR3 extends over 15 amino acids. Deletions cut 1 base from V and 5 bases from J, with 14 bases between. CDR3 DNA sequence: TGTGCCAGCAGCTTAGGTCTGGCGGTTGGTTATGGCTACACCTTC. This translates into CASSLGLAVGYGYTF. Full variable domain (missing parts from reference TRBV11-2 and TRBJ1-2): EAGVAQSPRYKIIEKRQSVAFWCNPISGHATLYWYQQILGQGPKLLIQFQNNGVVDDSQLPKDRFSAERLKGVDSTLKIQPAKLEDSAVYLCASSLGLAVGYGYTFGSGTRLTVV.

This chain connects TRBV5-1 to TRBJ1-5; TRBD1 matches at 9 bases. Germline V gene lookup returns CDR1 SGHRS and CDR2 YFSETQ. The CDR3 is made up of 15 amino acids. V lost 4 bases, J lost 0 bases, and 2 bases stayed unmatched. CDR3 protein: CASSPTGGSNQPQHF. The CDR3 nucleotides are TGCGCCAGCAGCCCGACAGGGGGTAGCAATCAGCCCCAGCATTTT.

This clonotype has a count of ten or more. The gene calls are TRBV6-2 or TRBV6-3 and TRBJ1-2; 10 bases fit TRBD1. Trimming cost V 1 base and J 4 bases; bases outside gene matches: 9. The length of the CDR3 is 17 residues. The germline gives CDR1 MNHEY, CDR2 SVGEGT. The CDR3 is CASSYYRTGGGGYGYTF. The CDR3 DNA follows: TGTGCCAGCAGTTACTACAGGACAGGGGGAGGTGGCTATGGCTACACCTTC.

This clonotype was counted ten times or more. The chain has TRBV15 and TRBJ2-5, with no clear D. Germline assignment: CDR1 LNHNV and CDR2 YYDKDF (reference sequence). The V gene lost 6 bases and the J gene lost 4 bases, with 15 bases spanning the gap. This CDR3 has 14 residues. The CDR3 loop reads CATRSNSNGETQYF. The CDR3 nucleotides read TGTGCCACCAGAAGCAACTCAAACGGAGAGACCCAGTACTTC.

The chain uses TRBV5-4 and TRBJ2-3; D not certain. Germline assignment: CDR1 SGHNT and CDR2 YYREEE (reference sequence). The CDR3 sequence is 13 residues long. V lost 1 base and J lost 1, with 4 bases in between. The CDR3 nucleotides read TGTGCCAGCAGCTTGAAACGCACAGATACGCAGTATTTT. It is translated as CASSLKRTDTQYF.

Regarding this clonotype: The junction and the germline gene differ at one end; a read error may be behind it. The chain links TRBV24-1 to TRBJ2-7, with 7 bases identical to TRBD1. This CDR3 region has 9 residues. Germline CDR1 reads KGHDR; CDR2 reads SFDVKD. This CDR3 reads CATSQTTGF. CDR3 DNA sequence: TGTGCCACCAGTCAGACGACAGGGTTC.

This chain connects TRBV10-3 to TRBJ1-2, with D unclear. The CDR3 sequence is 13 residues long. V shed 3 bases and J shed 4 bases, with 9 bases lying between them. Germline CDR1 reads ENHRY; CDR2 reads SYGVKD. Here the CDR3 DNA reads TGTGCCATCAGTGATGGACGGACCTATGGCTACACCTTC. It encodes CAISDGRTYGYTF.

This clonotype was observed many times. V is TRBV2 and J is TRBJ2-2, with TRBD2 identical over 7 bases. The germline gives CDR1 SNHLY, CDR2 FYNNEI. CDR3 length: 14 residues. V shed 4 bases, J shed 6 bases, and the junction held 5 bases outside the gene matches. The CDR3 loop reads CASSGRAGAGELFF. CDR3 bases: TGTGCCAGCAGTGGTAGGGCGGGGGCCGGGGAGCTGTTTTTT.

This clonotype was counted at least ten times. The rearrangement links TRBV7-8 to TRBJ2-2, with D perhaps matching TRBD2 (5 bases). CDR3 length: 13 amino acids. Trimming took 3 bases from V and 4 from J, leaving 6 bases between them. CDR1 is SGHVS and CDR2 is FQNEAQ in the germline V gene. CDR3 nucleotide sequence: TGTGCCAGCAGCTTTCGGGGCACCGGGGAGCTGTTTTTT. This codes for CASSFRGTGELFF.

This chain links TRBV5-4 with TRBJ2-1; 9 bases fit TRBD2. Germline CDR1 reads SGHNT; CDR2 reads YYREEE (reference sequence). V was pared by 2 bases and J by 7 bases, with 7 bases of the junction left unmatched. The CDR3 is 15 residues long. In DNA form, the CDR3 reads TGTGCCAGCAGCTTTGGACTAGCGACCGAGAATGAGCAGTTCTTC. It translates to CASSFGLATENEQFF.

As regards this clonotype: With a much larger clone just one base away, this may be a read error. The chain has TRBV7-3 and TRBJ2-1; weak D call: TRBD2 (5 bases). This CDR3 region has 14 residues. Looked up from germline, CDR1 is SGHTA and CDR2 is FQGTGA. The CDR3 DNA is TGCGCCAGCAGCTCGGACTCGAGCTCCTACGAGCAGTCCTTC. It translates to CASSSDSSSYEQSF.

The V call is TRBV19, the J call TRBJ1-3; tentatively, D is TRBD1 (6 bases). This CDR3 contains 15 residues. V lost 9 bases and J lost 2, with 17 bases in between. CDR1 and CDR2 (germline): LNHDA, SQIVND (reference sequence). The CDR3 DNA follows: TGTGCCAGCAGCTACATCTGGGGGCCTGGAAACACCATATATTTT. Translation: CASSYIWGPGNTIYF. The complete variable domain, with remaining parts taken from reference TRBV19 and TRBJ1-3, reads DGGITQSPKYLFRKEGQNVTLSCEQNLNHDAMYWYRQDPGQGLRLIYYSQIVNDFQKGDIAEGYSVSREKKESFPLTVTSAQKNPTAFYLCASSYIWGPGNTIYFGEGSWLTVV.

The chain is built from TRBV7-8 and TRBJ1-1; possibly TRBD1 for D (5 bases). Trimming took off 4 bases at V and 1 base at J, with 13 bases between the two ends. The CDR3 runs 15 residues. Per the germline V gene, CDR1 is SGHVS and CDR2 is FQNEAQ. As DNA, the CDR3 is TGTGCCAGCAGCTCGGAGACAGACACGAACACTGAAGCTTTCTTT. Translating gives CASSSETDTNTEAFF.